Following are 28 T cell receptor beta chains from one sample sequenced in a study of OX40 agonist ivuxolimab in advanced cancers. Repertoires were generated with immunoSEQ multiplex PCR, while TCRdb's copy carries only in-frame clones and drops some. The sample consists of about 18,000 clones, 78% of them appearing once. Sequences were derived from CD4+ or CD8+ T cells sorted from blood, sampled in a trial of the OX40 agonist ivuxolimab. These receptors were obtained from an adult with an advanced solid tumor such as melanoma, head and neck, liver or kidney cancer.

CDR3 region: CASSQGPLHEIGYTF. The CDR3 DNA sequence: TGTGCCAGCAGCCAAGGCCCACTCCATGAAATTGGCTACACCTTC. The V and J genes are TRBV7-2 and TRBJ1-2; D gene ambiguous. Germline V gene lookup returns CDR1 SGHTA and CDR2 FQGNSA. The CDR3 extends over 15 amino acids. Trimming cost V 5 bases and J 7 bases, with 20 bases left between them.

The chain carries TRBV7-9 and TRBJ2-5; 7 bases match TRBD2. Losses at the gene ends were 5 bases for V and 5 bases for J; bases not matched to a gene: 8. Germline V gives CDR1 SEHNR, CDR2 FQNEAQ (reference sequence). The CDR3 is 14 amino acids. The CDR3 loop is CASSQAFGGETQYF. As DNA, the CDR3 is TGTGCCAGCAGCCAGGCCTTCGGGGGGGAGACCCAGTACTTC.

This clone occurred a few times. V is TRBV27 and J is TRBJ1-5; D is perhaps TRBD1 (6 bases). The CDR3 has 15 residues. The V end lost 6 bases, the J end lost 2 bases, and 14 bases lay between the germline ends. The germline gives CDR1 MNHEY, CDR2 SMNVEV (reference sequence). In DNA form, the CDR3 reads TGTGCCAGCAGCAGCCAGGGGCTAGGCAATCAGCCCCAGCATTTT. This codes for CASSSQGLGNQPQHF.

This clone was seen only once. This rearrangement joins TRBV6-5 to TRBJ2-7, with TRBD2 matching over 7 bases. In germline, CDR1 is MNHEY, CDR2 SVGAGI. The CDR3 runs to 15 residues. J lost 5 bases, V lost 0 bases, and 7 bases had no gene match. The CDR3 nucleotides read TGTGCCAGCAGTTACTCTACCAGCGGGATCGACGAGCAGTACTTC. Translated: CASSYSTSGIDEQYF.

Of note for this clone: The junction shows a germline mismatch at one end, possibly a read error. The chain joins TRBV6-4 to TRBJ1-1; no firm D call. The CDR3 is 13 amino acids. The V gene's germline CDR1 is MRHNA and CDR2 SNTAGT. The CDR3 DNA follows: TGTGCCAGCAGTGACCCGGCGGGGAGAGGGATGATCTTT. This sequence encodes CASSDPAGRGMIF.

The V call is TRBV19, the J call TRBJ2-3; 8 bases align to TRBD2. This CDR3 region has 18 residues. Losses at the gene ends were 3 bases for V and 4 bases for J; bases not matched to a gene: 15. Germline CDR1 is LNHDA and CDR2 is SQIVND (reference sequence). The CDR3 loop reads CASSMLFRASGSADTQYF. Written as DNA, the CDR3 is TGTGCCAGTAGTATGCTCTTTCGGGCTAGCGGGTCCGCAGATACGCAGTATTTT.

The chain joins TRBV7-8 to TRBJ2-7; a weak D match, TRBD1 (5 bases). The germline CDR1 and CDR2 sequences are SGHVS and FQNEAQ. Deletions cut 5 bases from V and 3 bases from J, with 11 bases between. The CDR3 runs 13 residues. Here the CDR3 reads CASSQGRFYEQYF. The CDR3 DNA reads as TGTGCCAGCAGCCAGGGAAGATTCTACGAGCAGTACTTC.

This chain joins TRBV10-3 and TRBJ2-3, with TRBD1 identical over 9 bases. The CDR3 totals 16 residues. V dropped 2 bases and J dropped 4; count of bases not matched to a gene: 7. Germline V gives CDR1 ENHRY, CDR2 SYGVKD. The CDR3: CAISEPPGQGSDTQYF. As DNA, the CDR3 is TGTGCCATCAGTGAGCCCCCGGGACAGGGATCAGATACGCAGTATTTT.

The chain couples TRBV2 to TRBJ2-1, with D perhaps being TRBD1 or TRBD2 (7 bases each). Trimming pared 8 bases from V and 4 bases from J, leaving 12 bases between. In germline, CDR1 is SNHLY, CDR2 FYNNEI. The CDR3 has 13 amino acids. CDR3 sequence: CASAGGEYNEQFF. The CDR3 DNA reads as TGTGCCAGCGCAGGGGGGGAATACAATGAGCAGTTCTTC.

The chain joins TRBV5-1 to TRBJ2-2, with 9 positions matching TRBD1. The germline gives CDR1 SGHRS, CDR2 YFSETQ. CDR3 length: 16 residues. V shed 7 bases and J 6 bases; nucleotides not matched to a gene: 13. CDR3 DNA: TGCGCCAGCTACTTGGGGACAGGGAGAATCGCCGGGGAGCTGTTTTTT. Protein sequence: CASYLGTGRIAGELFF.

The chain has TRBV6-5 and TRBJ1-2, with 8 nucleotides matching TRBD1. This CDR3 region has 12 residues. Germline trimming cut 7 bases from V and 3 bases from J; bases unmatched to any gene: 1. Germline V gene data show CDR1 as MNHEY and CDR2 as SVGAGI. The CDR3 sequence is CASTTGDYGYTF. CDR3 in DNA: TGTGCCAGCACGACAGGGGACTATGGCTACACCTTC.

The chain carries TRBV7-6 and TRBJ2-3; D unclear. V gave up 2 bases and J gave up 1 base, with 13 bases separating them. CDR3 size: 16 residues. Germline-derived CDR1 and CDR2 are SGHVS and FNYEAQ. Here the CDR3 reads CASSLSFAKGTDTQYF. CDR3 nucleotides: TGTGCCAGCAGCTTATCGTTTGCCAAGGGCACAGATACGCAGTATTTT.

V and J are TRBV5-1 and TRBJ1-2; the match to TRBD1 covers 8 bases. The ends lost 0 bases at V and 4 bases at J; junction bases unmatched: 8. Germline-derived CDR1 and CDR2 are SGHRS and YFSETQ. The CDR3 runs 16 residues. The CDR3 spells CASSLAVDRGGYGYTF. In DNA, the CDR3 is TGCGCCAGCAGCTTGGCCGTTGACAGGGGTGGCTATGGCTACACCTTC. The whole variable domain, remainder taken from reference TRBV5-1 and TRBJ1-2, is KAGVTQTPRYLIKTRGQQVTLSCSPISGHRSVSWYQQTPGQGLQFLFEYFSETQRNKGNFPGRFSGRQFSNSRSEMNVSTLELGDSALYLCASSLAVDRGGYGYTFGSGTRLTVV.

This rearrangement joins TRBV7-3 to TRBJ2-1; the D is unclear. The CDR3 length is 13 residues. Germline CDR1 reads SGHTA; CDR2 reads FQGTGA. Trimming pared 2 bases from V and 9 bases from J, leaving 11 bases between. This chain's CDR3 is CASSLARSLEQFF. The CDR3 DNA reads TGTGCCAGCAGCTTAGCCCGGTCTCTTGAGCAGTTCTTC.

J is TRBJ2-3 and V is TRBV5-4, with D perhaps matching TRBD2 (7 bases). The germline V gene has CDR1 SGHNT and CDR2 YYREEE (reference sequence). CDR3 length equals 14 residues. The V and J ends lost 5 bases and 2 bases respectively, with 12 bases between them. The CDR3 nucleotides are TGTGCCAGCAGAGGGGGGGCCTACACAGATACGCAGTATTTT. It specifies CASRGGAYTDTQYF.

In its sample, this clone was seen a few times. The CDR3 sequence is CASSVGGLAGYNEQFF. DNA of the CDR3: TGTGCCAGCAGCGTCGGGGGACTAGCGGGGTACAATGAGCAGTTCTTC. The J gene is TRBJ2-1, the V gene TRBV9, with TRBD2 identical over 13 bases. CDR3 size: 16 residues. Trimming cost V 2 bases and J 4 bases; bases outside gene matches: 3. Germline loops: CDR1 SGDLS, CDR2 YYNGEE.

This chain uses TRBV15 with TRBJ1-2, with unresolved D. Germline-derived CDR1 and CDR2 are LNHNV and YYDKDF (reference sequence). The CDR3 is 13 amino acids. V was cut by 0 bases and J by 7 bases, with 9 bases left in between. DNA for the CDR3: TGTGCCACCAGCAGAGATAGATCGACTGGCTACACCTTC. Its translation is CATSRDRSTGYTF. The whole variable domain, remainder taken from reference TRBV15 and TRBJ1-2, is DAMVIQNPRYQVTQFGKPVTLSCSQTLNHNVMYWYQQKSSQAPKLLFHYYDKDFNNEADTPDNFQSRRPNTSFCFLDIRSPGLGDTAMYLCATSRDRSTGYTFGSGTRLTVV.

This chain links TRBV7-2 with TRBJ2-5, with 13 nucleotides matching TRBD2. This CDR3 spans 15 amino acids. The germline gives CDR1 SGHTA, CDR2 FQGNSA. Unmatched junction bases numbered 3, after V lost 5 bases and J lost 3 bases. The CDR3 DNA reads TGTGCCAGCAGCAAAGGACTAGCGGGAGAAGAGACCCAGTACTTC. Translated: CASSKGLAGEETQYF.

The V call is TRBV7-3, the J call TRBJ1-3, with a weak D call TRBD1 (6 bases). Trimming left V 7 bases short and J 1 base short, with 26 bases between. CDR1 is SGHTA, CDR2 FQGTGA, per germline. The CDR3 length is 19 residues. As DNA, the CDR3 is TGTGCCAGCACCACTAGGAGGTTGGCGACAGGAAGGTCTGGAAACACCATATATTTT. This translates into CASTTRRLATGRSGNTIYF.

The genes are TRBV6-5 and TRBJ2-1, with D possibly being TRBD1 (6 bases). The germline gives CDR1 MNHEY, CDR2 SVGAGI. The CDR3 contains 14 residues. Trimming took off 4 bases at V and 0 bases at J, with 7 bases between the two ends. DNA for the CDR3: TGTGCCAGCAGTTGGGACAACTCCTACAATGAGCAGTTCTTC. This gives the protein CASSWDNSYNEQFF.

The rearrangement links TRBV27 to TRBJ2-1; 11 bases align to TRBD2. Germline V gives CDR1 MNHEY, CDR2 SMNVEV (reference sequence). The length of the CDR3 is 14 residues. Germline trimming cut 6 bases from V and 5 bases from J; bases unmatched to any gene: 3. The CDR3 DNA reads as TGTGCCAGCAGACTTAGCGGGAGGGACAATGAGCAGTTCTTC. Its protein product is CASRLSGRDNEQFF.

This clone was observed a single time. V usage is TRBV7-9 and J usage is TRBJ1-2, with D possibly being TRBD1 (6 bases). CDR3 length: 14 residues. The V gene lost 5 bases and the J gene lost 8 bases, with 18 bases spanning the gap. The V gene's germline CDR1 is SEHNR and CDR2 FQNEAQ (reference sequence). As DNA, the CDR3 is TGTGCCAGCAGCCGCCTTGGGGGCAGTAAGGGCTACACCTTC. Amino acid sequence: CASSRLGGSKGYTF.

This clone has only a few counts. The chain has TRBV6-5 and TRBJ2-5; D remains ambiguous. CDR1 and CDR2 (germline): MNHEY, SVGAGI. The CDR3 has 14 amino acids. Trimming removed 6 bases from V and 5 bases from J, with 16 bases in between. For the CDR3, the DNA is TGTGCCAGCAGCACCCCTACCTGGGGTGAGACCCAGTACTTC. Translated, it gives CASSTPTWGETQYF.

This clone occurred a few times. The CDR3 bases are TGTGCCAGCAGCCCGTCCAATGAAAAACTGTTTTTT. Translation: CASSPSNEKLFF. J is TRBJ1-4 and V is TRBV7-9, with D uncertain. This CDR3 contains 12 residues. The V and J ends lost 5 bases and 5 bases respectively, with 6 bases between them. The germline V gene encodes CDR1 SEHNR and CDR2 FQNEAQ (reference sequence).

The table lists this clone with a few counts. In DNA form, the CDR3 reads TGCGCCAGCAGCTTGGAAGCGGTTAACACTGAAGCTTTCTTT. This encodes CASSLEAVNTEAFF. This rearrangement joins TRBV5-1 to TRBJ1-1, with D uncertain. CDR3 length: 14 residues. CDR1 is SGHRS and CDR2 is YFSETQ in the germline V gene. Trimming left V 0 bases short and J 2 bases short, with 8 bases between.

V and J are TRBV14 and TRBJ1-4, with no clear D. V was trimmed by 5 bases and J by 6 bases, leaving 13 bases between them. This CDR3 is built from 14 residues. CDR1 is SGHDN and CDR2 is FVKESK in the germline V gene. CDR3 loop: CASSEGRNHEKLFF. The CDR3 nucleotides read TGTGCCAGCAGCGAAGGACGGAATCATGAAAAACTGTTTTTT.

CDR3 sequence: CASSLFGQGIREQYF. The CDR3 region has the DNA TGTGCCAGCAGCTTGTTTGGACAGGGGATTAGGGAGCAGTACTTC. The chain links TRBV5-4 to TRBJ2-7; 9 nucleotides agree with TRBD1. With V trimmed by 1 base and J by 7 bases, 9 bases remained unmatched. CDR3 size: 15 residues. Germline V gene lookup returns CDR1 SGHNT and CDR2 YYREEE (reference sequence).

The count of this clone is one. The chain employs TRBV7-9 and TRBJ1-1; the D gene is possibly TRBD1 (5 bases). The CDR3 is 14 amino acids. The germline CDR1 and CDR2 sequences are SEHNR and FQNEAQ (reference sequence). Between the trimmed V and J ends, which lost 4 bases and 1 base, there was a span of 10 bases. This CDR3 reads CASSSGASNTEAFF. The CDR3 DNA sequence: TGTGCCAGCAGCTCCGGGGCCTCGAACACTGAAGCTTTCTTT.